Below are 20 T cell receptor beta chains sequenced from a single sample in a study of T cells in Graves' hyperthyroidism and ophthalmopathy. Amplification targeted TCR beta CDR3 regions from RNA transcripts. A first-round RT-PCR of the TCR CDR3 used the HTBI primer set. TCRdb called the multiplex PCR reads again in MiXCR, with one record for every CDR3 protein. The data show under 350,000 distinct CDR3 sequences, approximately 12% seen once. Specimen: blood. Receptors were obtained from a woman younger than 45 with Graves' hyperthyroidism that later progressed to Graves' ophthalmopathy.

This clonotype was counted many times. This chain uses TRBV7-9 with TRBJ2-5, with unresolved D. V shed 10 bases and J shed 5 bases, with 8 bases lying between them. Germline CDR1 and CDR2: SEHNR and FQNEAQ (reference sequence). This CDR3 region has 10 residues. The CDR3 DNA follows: TGTGCCATCGTAGGGGAGACCCAGTACTTC. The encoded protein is CAIVGETQYF. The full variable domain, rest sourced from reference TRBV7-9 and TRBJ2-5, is DTGVSQNPRHKITKRGQNVTFRCDPISEHNRLYWYRQTLGQGPEFLTYFQNEAQLEKSRLLSDRFSAERPKGSFSTLEIQRTEQGDSAMYLCAIVGETQYFGPGTRLLVL.

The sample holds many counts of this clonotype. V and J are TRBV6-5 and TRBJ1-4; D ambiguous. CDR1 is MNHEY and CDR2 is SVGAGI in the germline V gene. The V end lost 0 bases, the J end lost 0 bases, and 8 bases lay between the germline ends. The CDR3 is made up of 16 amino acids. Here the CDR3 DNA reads TGTGCCAGCAGTTACTCGGACCGTTCAACTAATGAAAAACTGTTTTTT. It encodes CASSYSDRSTNEKLFF.

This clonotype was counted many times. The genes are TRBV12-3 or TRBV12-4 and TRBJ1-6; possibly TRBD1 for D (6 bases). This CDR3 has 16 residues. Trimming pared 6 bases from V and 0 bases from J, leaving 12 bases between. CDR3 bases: TGTGCCAGCAGGAATACAGGGAGCTCCTATAATTCACCCCTCCACTTT. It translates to CASRNTGSSYNSPLHF.

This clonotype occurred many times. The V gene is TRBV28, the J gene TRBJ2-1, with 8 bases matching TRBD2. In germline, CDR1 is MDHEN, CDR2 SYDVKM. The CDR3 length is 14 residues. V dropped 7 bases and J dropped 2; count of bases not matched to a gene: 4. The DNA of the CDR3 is TGTGCCAGCACAACTAGCGGTCCCTACAATGAGCAGTTCTTC. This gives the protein CASTTSGPYNEQFF.

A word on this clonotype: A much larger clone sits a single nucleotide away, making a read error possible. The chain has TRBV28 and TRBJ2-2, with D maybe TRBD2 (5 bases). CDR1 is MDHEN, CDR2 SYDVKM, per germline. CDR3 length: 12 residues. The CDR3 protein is CASSLWAGELLF. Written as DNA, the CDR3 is TGTGCCAGCAGTTTATGGGCCGGGGAGCTGCTTTTT.

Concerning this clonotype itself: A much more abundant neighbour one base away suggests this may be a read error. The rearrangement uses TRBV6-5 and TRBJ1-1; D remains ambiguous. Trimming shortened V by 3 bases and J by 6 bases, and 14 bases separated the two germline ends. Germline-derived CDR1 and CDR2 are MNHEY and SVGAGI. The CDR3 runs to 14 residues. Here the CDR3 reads CASSYGTITSEAFF. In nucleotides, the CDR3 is TGTGCCAGCAGTTATGGAACAATTACCTCTGAAGCTTTCTTT.

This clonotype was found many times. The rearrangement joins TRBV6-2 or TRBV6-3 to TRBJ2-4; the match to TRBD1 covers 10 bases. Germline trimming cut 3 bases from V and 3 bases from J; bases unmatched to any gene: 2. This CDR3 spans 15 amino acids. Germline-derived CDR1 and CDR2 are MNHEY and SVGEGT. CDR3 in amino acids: CASSYGDRGKNIQYF. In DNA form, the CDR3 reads TGTGCCAGCAGTTATGGGGACAGGGGCAAAAACATTCAGTACTTC.

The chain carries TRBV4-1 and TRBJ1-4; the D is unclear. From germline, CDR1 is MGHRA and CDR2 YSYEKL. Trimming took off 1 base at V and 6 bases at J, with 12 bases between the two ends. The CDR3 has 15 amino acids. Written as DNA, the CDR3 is TGCGCCAGCAGCCAAGTCCAGTACCGAGATGAAAAACTGTTTTTT. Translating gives CASSQVQYRDEKLFF.

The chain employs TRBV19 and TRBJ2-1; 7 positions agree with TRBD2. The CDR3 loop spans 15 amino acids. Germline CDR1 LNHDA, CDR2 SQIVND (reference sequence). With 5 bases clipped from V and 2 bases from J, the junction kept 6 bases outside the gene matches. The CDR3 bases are TGTGCCAGTAGTGCGGGACTATCCCCCTACAATGAGCAGTTCTTC. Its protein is CASSAGLSPYNEQFF.

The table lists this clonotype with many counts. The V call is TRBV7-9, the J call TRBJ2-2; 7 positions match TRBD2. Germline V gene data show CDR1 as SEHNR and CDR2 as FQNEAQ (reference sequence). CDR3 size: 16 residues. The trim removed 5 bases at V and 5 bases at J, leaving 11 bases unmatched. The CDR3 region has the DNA TGTGCCAGCAGCCCCCCTAGCGGCGCTATAACCGGGGAGCTGTTTTTT. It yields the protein CASSPPSGAITGELFF. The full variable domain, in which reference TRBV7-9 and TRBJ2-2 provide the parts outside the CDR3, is DTGVSQNPRHKITKRGQNVTFRCDPISEHNRLYWYRQTLGQGPEFLTYFQNEAQLEKSRLLSDRFSAERPKGSFSTLEIQRTEQGDSAMYLCASSPPSGAITGELFFGEGSRLTVL.

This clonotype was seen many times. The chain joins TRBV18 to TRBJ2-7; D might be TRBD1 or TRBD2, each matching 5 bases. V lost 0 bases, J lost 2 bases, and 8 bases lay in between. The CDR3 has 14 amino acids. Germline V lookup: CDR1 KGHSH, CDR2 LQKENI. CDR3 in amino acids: CASSPPGTPYEQYF. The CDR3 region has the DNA TGTGCCAGCTCACCACCGGGGACGCCCTACGAGCAGTACTTC.

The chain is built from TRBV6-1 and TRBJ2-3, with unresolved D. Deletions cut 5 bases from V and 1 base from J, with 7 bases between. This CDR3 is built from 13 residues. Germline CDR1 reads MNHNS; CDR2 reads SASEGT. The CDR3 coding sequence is TGTGCCAGCAGTAAGACGGGCACAGATACGCAGTATTTT. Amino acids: CASSKTGTDTQYF.

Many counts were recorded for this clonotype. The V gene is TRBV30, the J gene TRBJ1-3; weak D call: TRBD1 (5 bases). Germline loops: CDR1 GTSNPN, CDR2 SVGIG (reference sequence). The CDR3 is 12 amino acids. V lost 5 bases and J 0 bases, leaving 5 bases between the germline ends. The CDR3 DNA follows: TGTGCCTGGGACAGCTCTGGAAACACCATATATTTT. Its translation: CAWDSSGNTIYF.

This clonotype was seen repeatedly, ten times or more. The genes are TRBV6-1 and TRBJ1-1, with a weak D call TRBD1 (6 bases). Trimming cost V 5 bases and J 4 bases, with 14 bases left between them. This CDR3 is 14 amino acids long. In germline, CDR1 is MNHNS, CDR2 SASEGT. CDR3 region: CASSYQRGGTEAFF. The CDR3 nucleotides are TGTGCCAGCAGTTACCAGAGGGGGGGCACTGAAGCTTTCTTT.

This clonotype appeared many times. CDR3 DNA: TGCAGTGCTAGACGACTAGCGGGAGGGGACTACGAGCAGTACTTC. Its translation: CSARRLAGGDYEQYF. The chain uses TRBV20-1 and TRBJ2-7, with 14 bases matching TRBD2. The CDR3 totals 15 residues. CDR1 is DFQATT and CDR2 is SNEGSKA in the germline V gene (reference sequence). The trim removed 2 bases at V and 3 bases at J, leaving 3 bases unmatched.

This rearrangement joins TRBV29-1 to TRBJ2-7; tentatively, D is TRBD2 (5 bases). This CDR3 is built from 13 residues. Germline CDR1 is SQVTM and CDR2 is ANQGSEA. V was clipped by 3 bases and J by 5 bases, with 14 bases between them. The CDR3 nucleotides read TGCAGCGTTGACCTAGCAGGAAACAACGAGCAGTACTTC. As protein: CSVDLAGNNEQYF.

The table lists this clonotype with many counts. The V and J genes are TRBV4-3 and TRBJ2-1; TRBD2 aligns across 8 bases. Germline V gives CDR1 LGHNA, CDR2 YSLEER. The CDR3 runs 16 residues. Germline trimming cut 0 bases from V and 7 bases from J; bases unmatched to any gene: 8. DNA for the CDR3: TGCGCCAGCAGCCAAGATGGACGGGAGGGCGGGAATGAGCAGTTCTTC. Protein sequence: CASSQDGREGGNEQFF.

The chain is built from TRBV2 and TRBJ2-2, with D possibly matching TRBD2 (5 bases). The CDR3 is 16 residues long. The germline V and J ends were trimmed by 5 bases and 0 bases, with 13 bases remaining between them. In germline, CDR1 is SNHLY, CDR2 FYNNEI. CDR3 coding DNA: TGTGCCAGCAGTAGGAGTAGCGTAACGAACACCGGGGAGCTGTTTTTT. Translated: CASSRSSVTNTGELFF.

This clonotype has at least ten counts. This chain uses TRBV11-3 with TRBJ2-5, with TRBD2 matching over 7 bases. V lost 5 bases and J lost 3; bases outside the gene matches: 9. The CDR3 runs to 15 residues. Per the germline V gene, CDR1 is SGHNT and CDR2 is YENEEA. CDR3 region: CASSDSGNSKETQYF. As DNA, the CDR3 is TGTGCCAGCAGCGACAGCGGGAACAGTAAAGAGACCCAGTACTTC.

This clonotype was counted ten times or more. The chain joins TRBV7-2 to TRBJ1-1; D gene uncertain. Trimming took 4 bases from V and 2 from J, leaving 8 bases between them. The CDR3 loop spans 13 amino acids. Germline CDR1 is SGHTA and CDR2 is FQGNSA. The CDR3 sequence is CASSSKVNTEAFF. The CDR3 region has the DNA TGTGCCAGCAGCTCTAAGGTTAACACTGAAGCTTTCTTT.